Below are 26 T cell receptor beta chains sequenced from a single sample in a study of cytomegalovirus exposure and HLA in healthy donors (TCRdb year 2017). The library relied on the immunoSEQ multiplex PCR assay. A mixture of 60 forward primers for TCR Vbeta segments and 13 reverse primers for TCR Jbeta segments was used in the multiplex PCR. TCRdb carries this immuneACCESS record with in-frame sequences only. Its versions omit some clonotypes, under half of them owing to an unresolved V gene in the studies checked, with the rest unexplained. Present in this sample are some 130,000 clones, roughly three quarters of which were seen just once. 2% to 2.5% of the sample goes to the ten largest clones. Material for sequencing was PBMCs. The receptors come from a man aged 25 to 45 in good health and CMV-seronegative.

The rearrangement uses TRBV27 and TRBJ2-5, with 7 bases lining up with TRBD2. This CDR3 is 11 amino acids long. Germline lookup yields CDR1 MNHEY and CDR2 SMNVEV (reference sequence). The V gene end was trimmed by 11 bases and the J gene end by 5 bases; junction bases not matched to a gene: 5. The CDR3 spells CAPLAEETQYF. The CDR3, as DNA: TGTGCCCCTCTAGCGGAGGAGACCCAGTACTTC.

The CDR3 protein is CASGSGHRTDTQYF. Written as DNA, the CDR3 is TGTGCCAGTGGGTCCGGACACCGCACAGATACGCAGTATTTT. The chain couples TRBV19 to TRBJ2-3; D perhaps matches TRBD1 (5 bases). Germline CDR1 and CDR2: LNHDA and SQIVND (reference sequence). The V gene lost 8 bases and the J gene lost 1 base, with 13 bases spanning the gap. The length of the CDR3 is 14 residues.

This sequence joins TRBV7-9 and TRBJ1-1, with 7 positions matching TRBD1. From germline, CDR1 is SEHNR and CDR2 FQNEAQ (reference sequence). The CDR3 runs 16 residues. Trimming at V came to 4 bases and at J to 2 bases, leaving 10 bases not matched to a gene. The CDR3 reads CASSSAGTEINTEAFF. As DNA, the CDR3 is TGTGCCAGCAGCTCAGCCGGGACAGAAATCAACACTGAAGCTTTCTTT.

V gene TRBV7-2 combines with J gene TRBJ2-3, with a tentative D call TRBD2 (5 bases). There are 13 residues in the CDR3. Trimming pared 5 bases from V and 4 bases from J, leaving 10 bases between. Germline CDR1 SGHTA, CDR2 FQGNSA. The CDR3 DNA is TGTGCCAGCAGCCCCAGGACTCCAGATACGCAGTATTTT. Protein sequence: CASSPRTPDTQYF. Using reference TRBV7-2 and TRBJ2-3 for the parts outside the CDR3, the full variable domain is GAGVSQSPSNKVTEKGKDVELRCDPISGHTALYWYRQSLGQGLEFLIYFQGNSAPDKSGLPSDRFSAERTGGSVSTLTIQRTQQEDSAVYLCASSPRTPDTQYFGPGTRLTVL.

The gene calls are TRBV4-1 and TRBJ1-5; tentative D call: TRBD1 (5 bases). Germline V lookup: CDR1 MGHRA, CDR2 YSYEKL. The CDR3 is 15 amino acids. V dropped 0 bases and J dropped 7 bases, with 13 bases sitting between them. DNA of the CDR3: TGCGCCAGCAGCCAAGAGAGACAGTTAATCCAGCCCCAGCATTTT. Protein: CASSQERQLIQPQHF.

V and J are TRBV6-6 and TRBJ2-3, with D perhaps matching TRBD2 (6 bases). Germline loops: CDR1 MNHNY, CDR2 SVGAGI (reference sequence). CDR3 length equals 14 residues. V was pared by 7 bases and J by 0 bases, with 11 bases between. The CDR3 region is CASISGQSTDTQYF. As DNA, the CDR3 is TGTGCCAGCATTAGCGGTCAAAGCACAGATACGCAGTATTTT.

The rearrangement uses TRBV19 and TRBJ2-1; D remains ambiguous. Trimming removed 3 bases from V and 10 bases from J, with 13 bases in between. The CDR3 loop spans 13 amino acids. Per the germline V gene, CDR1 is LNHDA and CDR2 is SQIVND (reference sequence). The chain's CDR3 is CASSMELSAEQFF. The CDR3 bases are TGTGCCAGTAGTATGGAGTTATCGGCCGAGCAGTTCTTC.

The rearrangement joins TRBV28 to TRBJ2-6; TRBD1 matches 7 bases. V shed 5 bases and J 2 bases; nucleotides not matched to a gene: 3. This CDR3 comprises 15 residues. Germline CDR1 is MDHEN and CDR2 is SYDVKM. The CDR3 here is CASSTGEAGANVLTF. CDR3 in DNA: TGTGCCAGCAGTACAGGGGAAGCTGGGGCCAACGTCCTGACTTTC.

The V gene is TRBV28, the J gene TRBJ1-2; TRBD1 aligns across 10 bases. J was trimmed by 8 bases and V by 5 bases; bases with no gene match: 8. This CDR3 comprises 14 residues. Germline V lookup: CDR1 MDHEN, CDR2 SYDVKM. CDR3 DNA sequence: TGTGCCAGCAGTAGCACCGGACAGGGGGAAGGCTACACCTTC. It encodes CASSSTGQGEGYTF.

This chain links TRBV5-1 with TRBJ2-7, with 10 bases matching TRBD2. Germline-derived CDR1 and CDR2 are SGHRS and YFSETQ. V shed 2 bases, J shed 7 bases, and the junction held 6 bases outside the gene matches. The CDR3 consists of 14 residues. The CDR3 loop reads CASSFTSGTLEQYF. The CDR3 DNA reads TGCGCCAGCAGCTTCACTAGCGGGACCCTTGAGCAGTACTTC.

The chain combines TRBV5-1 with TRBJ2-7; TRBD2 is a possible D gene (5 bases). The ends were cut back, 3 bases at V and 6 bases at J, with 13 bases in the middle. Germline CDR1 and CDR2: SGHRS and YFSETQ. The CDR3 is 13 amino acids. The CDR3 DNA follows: TGCGCCAGCAGCTCCGCTGACCGGGGCGAGCAGTACTTC. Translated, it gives CASSSADRGEQYF.

The CDR3 reads CAISGRTISTDTQYF. The CDR3 region has the DNA TGTGCCATCAGTGGGAGGACGATAAGCACAGATACGCAGTATTTT. The V gene is TRBV10-3, the J gene TRBJ2-3; tentatively, D is TRBD2 (5 bases). The CDR3 has 15 residues. CDR1 and CDR2 from the germline V gene are ENHRY and SYGVKD. The germline V and J ends were trimmed by 4 bases and 0 bases, with 11 bases remaining between them.

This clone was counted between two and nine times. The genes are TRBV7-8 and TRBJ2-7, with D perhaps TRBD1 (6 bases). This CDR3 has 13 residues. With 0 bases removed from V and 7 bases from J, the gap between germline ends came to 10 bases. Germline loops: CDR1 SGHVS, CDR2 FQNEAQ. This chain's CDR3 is CASSLAGAREQYF. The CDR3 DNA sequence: TGTGCCAGCAGCTTAGCGGGGGCGCGGGAGCAGTACTTC.

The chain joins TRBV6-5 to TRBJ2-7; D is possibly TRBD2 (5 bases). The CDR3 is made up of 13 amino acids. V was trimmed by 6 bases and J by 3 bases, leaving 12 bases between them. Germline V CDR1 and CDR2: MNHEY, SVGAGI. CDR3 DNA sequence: TGTGCCAGCAGCCAGGACTCACGCTACGAGCAGTACTTC. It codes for CASSQDSRYEQYF.

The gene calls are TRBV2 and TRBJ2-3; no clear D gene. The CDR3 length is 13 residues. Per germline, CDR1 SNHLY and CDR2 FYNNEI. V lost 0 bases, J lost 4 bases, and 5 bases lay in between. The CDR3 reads CASSEALPDTQYF. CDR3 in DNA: TGTGCCAGCAGTGAAGCCCTTCCAGATACGCAGTATTTT.

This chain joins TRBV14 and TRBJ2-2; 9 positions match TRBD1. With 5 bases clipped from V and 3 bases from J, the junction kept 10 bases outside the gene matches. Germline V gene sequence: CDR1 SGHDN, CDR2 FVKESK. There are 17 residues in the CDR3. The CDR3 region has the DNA TGTGCCAGCAGCTGGGCGTTCGGGACAGGGTACACCGGGGAGCTGTTTTTT. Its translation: CASSWAFGTGYTGELFF.

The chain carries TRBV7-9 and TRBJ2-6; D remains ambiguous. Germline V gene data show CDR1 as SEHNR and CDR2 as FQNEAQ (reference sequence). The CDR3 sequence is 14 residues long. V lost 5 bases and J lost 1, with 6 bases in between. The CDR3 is CASSIISGANVLTF. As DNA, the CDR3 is TGTGCCAGCAGCATAATATCTGGGGCCAACGTCCTGACTTTC.

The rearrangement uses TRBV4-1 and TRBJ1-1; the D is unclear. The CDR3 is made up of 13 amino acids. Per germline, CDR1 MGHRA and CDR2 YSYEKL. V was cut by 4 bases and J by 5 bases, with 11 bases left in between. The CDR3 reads CASSPPTGTEAFF. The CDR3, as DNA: TGCGCCAGCAGCCCCCCGACGGGGACTGAAGCTTTCTTT.

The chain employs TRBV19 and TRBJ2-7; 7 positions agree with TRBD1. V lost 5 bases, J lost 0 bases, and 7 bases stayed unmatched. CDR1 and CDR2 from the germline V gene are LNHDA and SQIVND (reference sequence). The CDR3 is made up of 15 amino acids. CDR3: CASSPTGYNSYEQYF. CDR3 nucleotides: TGTGCCAGTAGTCCGACAGGGTATAACTCCTACGAGCAGTACTTC.

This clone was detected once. The CDR3 DNA reads TGTGCCAGCAGTGCAGGGTTCAGCACAGATACGCAGTATTTT. Its translation: CASSAGFSTDTQYF. This chain connects TRBV2 to TRBJ2-3, with D perhaps matching TRBD1 (5 bases). From germline, CDR1 is SNHLY and CDR2 FYNNEI. The germline V and J ends were trimmed by 4 bases and 0 bases, with 8 bases remaining between them. The CDR3 totals 14 residues.

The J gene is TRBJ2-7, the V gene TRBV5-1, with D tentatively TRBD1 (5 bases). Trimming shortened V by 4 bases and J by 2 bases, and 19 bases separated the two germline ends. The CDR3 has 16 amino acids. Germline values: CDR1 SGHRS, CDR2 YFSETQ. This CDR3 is CASSSFSLDTTYEQYF. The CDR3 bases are TGCGCCAGCAGCAGCTTTTCTCTGGACACAACCTACGAGCAGTACTTC.

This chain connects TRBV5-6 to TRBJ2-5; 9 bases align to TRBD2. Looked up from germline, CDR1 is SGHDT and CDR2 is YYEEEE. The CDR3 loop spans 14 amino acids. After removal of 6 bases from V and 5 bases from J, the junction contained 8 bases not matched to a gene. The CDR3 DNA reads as TGTGCCAGCATCAACTCGACTAGCGGTGAGACCCAGTACTTC. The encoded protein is CASINSTSGETQYF. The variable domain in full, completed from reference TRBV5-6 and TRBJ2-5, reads DAGVTQSPTHLIKTRGQQVTLRCSPKSGHDTVSWYQQALGQGPQFIFQYYEEEERQRGNFPDRFSGHQFPNYSSELNVNALLLGDSALYLCASINSTSGETQYFGPGTRLLVL.

As DNA, the CDR3 is TGCAGCGTTGAGTCTGAAGCCCACTCTGGGGCCAACGTCCTGACTTTC. Translating it yields CSVESEAHSGANVLTF. The chain carries TRBV29-1 and TRBJ2-6; D remains unclear. Germline-derived CDR1 and CDR2 are SQVTM and ANQGSEA. CDR3 length: 16 amino acids. V was clipped by 3 bases and J by 0 bases, with 12 bases between them.

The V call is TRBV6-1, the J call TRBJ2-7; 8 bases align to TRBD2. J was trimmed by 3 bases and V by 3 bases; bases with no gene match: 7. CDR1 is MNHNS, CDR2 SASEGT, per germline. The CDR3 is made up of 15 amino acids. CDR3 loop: CASSEILAGYYEQYF. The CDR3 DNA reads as TGTGCCAGCAGTGAGATTCTAGCGGGCTACTACGAGCAGTACTTC.

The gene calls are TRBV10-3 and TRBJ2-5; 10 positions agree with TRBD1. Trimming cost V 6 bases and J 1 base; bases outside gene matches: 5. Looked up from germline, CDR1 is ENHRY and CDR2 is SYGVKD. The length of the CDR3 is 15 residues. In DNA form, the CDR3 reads TGTGCCATCAGCACGGGACAGGGGATCCAAGAGACCCAGTACTTC. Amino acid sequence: CAISTGQGIQETQYF.

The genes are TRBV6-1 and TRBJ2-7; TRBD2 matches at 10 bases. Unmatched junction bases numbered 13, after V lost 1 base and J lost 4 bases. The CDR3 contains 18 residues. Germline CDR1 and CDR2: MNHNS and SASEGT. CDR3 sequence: CASSEEWTSGFPGYEQYF. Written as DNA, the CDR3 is TGTGCCAGCAGTGAAGAATGGACTAGCGGATTCCCAGGGTACGAGCAGTACTTC.